The 25 T cell receptor beta chains given below trace back to one sample, sequenced in a study of T cell responses to AZD1222 COVID-19 vaccine. Assay: immunoSEQ multiplex PCR; the TCRdb copy retains only in-frame clones and omits some. The data hold around 260,000 clones, with approximately 95% observed a single time. The starting material was peripheral blood, obtained on day 0 of AZD1222 vaccination. These TCRs come from an adult in good health.

The gene calls are TRBV5-1 and TRBJ1-2; D unresolved. The CDR3 sequence is 13 residues long. The germline gives CDR1 SGHRS, CDR2 YFSETQ. V lost 5 bases to trimming and J lost 2 bases, with 10 bases between them. CDR3 residues: CASRVGGNYGYTF. Here the CDR3 DNA reads TGCGCCAGCAGGGTTGGAGGAAACTATGGCTACACCTTC.

The chain carries TRBV12-3 or TRBV12-4 and TRBJ2-3, with D possibly TRBD2 on 5 matching bases. The CDR3 extends over 11 amino acids. The V gene lost 4 bases and the J gene lost 8 bases, with 7 bases spanning the gap. The CDR3 protein is CASSSGVTQYF. Here the CDR3 DNA reads TGTGCCAGCAGTTCCGGGGTTACGCAGTATTTT.

On this clone itself: One junction end does not reproduce the germline sequence, and a read error may be involved. The chain recombines TRBV6-6 with TRBJ2-2, with D maybe TRBD1 (5 bases). Per germline, CDR1 MNHNY and CDR2 SVGAGI (reference sequence). This CDR3 has 13 amino acids. In DNA form, the CDR3 reads TGCGCCAGCAGGGATTCGAACACCGGGGAGCTGTTTTTT. It is translated as CASRDSNTGELFF.

J is TRBJ2-7 and V is TRBV5-1, with D perhaps being TRBD1 or TRBD2 (5 bases each). The V gene lost 4 bases and the J gene lost 2 bases, with 16 bases spanning the gap. This CDR3 comprises 15 residues. Per the germline V gene, CDR1 is SGHRS and CDR2 is YFSETQ. The CDR3 sequence: CASSKPPGPTYEQYF. The DNA of the CDR3 is TGCGCCAGCAGCAAACCGCCGGGACCAACCTACGAGCAGTACTTC.

This chain connects TRBV7-9 to TRBJ2-7; no firm D call. The CDR3 is made up of 12 amino acids. V was cut by 5 bases and J by 2 bases, with 7 bases left in between. Germline values: CDR1 SEHNR, CDR2 FQNEAQ (reference sequence). CDR3: CASSASTYEQYF. In nucleotides, the CDR3 is TGTGCCAGCAGCGCCTCAACCTACGAGCAGTACTTC.

This sequence joins TRBV9 and TRBJ1-2; 8 bases are a match to TRBD1. After removal of 4 bases from V and 8 bases from J, the junction contained 16 bases not matched to a gene. Germline V lookup: CDR1 SGDLS, CDR2 YYNGEE. This CDR3 has 16 residues. This CDR3 reads CASSPRQGHRSPGYTF. In DNA form, the CDR3 reads TGTGCCAGCAGCCCGAGACAGGGGCACAGAAGTCCCGGCTACACCTTC.

This clone was observed a single time. J is TRBJ2-3 and V is TRBV7-8; 9 bases are shared with TRBD2. Germline trimming cut 1 base from V and 4 bases from J; bases unmatched to any gene: 3. Germline V gives CDR1 SGHVS, CDR2 FQNEAQ. This CDR3 region has 15 residues. CDR3 residues: CASSLVSGRADTQYF. CDR3 nucleotide sequence: TGTGCCAGCAGCTTAGTTAGCGGGAGAGCAGATACGCAGTATTTT. The whole variable domain, filled in from reference TRBV7-8 and TRBJ2-3, reads GAGVSQSPRYKVAKRGQDVALRCDPISGHVSLFWYQQALGQGPEFLTYFQNEAQLDKSGLPSDRFFAERPEGSVSTLKIQRTQQEDSAVYLCASSLVSGRADTQYFGPGTRLTVL.

V usage is TRBV7-9 and J usage is TRBJ1-3; TRBD1 matches at 8 bases. Germline CDR1 SEHNR, CDR2 FQNEAQ (reference sequence). The CDR3 loop spans 15 amino acids. The junction had 10 bases not matched to a gene; V was cut back by 5 bases and J by 7 bases. The CDR3 protein is CASSPGTGGINTIYF. The CDR3 nucleotides read TGTGCCAGCAGCCCTGGGACAGGAGGAATTAACACCATATATTTT. The full variable domain, completed using reference TRBV7-9 and TRBJ1-3, is DTGVSQNPRHKITKRGQNVTFRCDPISEHNRLYWYRQTLGQGPEFLTYFQNEAQLEKSRLLSDRFSAERPKGSFSTLEIQRTEQGDSAMYLCASSPGTGGINTIYFGEGSWLTVV.

This sequence joins TRBV5-4 and TRBJ1-1, with 7 nucleotides matching TRBD1. V gave up 6 bases and J gave up 4 bases; unmatched junction bases: 15. The CDR3 length is 16 residues. Germline V lookup: CDR1 SGHNT, CDR2 YYREEE (reference sequence). The CDR3 nucleotides are TGTGCCAGCATACGTGGGGGGCTCGGGGACAGCACTGAAGCTTTCTTT. It yields the protein CASIRGGLGDSTEAFF.

The J gene is TRBJ1-3, the V gene TRBV12-3 or TRBV12-4, with unresolved D. Trimming removed 2 bases from V and 11 bases from J, with 10 bases in between. The CDR3 has 12 residues. CDR3 DNA: TGTGCCAGCAGTTTACTGGGAAGGGCCATATATTTT. Translating it yields CASSLLGRAIYF.

V gene TRBV11-2 combines with J gene TRBJ1-1, with unresolved D. The CDR3 sequence is 11 residues long. Germline CDR1 is SGHAT and CDR2 is FQNNGV. V was trimmed by 1 base and J by 7 bases, leaving 4 bases between them. The chain's CDR3 is CASSLAGEAFF. The DNA of the CDR3 is TGTGCCAGCAGCTTAGCGGGTGAAGCTTTCTTT.

This chain uses TRBV5-5 with TRBJ2-7; 7 positions agree with TRBD1. Germline trimming cut 4 bases from V and 3 bases from J; bases unmatched to any gene: 4. CDR3 size: 13 residues. Looked up from germline, CDR1 is SGHKS and CDR2 is YYEKEE (reference sequence). The CDR3 here is CASSPTGDYEQYF. The CDR3 DNA follows: TGTGCCAGCAGCCCCACAGGGGACTACGAGCAGTACTTC. The complete variable domain, with remaining parts taken from reference TRBV5-5 and TRBJ2-7, reads DAGVTQSPTHLIKTRGQQVTLRCSPISGHKSVSWYQQVLGQGPQFIFQYYEKEERGRGNFPDRFSARQFPNYSSELNVNALLLGDSALYLCASSPTGDYEQYFGPGTRLTVT.

V gene TRBV18 combines with J gene TRBJ2-7, with 11 nucleotides matching TRBD1. Germline CDR1 reads KGHSH; CDR2 reads LQKENI. This CDR3 spans 15 amino acids. J gave up 5 bases and V 6 bases, and 9 bases lay outside the gene matches. The DNA of the CDR3 is TGTGCCAGCTCCCCTCGGGGACAGGGGGGAAACGAGCAGTACTTC. It is translated as CASSPRGQGGNEQYF.

The chain combines TRBV7-9 with TRBJ2-3, with D perhaps given as TRBD1 or TRBD2 (6 bases each). V dropped 4 bases and J dropped 6 bases, with 20 bases sitting between them. The CDR3 loop spans 16 amino acids. Germline-derived CDR1 and CDR2 are SEHNR and FQNEAQ (reference sequence). The CDR3 DNA follows: TGTGCCAGCAGCTCCCCGAACAGATTAGGGGGGGATACGCAGTATTTT. Encoded protein: CASSSPNRLGGDTQYF.

The V gene is TRBV12-3 or TRBV12-4, the J gene TRBJ1-1; D is perhaps TRBD1 (5 bases). Trimming removed 6 bases at V and 10 bases at J, with 15 bases between. The CDR3 has 12 amino acids. In nucleotides, the CDR3 is TGTGCCAGCAGCCGGGACGGGGTCCGAGCTTTCTTT. This gives the protein CASSRDGVRAFF.

The gene calls are TRBV7-2 and TRBJ2-5; TRBD1 matches 10 bases. The CDR3 totals 16 residues. Germline loops: CDR1 SGHTA, CDR2 FQGNSA. The V segment lost 2 bases and the J segment 1 base; nucleotides outside the gene matches: 4. CDR3 sequence (DNA): TGTGCCAGCAGCTTACGACAGGGGGCTGGCCAAGAGACCCAGTACTTC. Residues: CASSLRQGAGQETQYF.

The rearrangement links TRBV2 to TRBJ2-3; D is undetermined. The CDR3 is made up of 12 amino acids. Trimming took 6 bases from V and 4 from J, leaving 8 bases between them. The germline gives CDR1 SNHLY, CDR2 FYNNEI. The CDR3 nucleotides are TGTGCCAGCAGGCCCCACTCAGATACGCAGTATTTT. As protein: CASRPHSDTQYF.

The rearrangement links TRBV2 to TRBJ1-5, with TRBD1 matching 7 bases. This CDR3 is 16 amino acids long. Trimming cost V 4 bases and J 1 base; bases outside gene matches: 7. Germline values: CDR1 SNHLY, CDR2 FYNNEI. CDR3 coding DNA: TGTGCCAGCAGTGTCCAGGGGGTACGGAGCAATCAGCCCCAGCATTTT. This encodes CASSVQGVRSNQPQHF.

This sequence joins TRBV28 and TRBJ1-2; no firm D call. The V and J ends lost 4 bases and 8 bases respectively, with 8 bases between them. Germline V gene sequence: CDR1 MDHEN, CDR2 SYDVKM. This CDR3 has 11 amino acids. The CDR3 coding sequence is TGTGCCAGCAGTTGGGCGAACGGCTACACCTTC. Translation: CASSWANGYTF.

The chain has TRBV28 and TRBJ1-1; 7 nucleotides align to TRBD1. Germline V gene sequence: CDR1 MDHEN, CDR2 SYDVKM. The CDR3 runs to 15 residues. Germline trimming cut 6 bases from V and 0 bases from J; bases unmatched to any gene: 7. The CDR3 sequence: CASRFRDSLNTEAFF. CDR3 nucleotides: TGTGCCAGCAGATTCCGGGACAGTCTGAACACTGAAGCTTTCTTT.

This chain uses TRBV10-1 with TRBJ2-7; 10 bases are shared with TRBD2. CDR3 size: 21 residues. The ends lost 2 bases at V and 2 bases at J; junction bases unmatched: 21. The germline V gene encodes CDR1 WNHNN and CDR2 SYGVQD (reference sequence). The CDR3 loop is CASSETVHRLAGRVPPYEQYF. For the CDR3, the DNA is TGCGCCAGCAGTGAGACCGTTCACAGACTAGCGGGTAGAGTCCCCCCCTACGAGCAGTACTTC.

This chain uses TRBV28 with TRBJ2-5; D is ambiguous. The length of the CDR3 is 13 residues. CDR1 is MDHEN and CDR2 is SYDVKM in the germline V gene. V dropped 2 bases and J dropped 1 base, with 5 bases sitting between them. The CDR3 region is CASSLGRQETQYF. For the CDR3, the DNA is TGTGCCAGCAGTTTAGGGCGCCAAGAGACCCAGTACTTC.

The chain combines TRBV7-9 with TRBJ2-3; D might be TRBD2 (6 bases). The V end lost 6 bases, the J end lost 1 base, and 11 bases lay between the germline ends. Germline V gives CDR1 SEHNR, CDR2 FQNEAQ (reference sequence). This CDR3 comprises 14 residues. The CDR3 DNA reads as TGTGCCAGCAGTTTTACGGGGGGCACAGATACGCAGTATTTT. Protein product: CASSFTGGTDTQYF.

This chain joins TRBV3-1 (or the pseudogene TRBV3-2) and TRBJ2-6; no clear D. Trimming took off 5 bases at V and 4 bases at J, with 9 bases between the two ends. Per the germline V gene, CDR1 is LGHDT and CDR2 is YNNKEL (reference sequence). This CDR3 region has 14 residues. CDR3 DNA sequence: TGTGCCAGCAGCGTCATCGTCGGGGCCAACGTCCTGACTTTC. Translated: CASSVIVGANVLTF.

The table lists this clone with a count of one. The rearrangement links TRBV4-1 to TRBJ2-5; no clear D gene. The length of the CDR3 is 13 residues. CDR1 and CDR2 (germline): MGHRA, YSYEKL. The V end was cut by 0 bases, the J end by 14 bases, with 16 bases between. This CDR3 is CASSQDASTRLYF. CDR3 nucleotides: TGCGCCAGCAGCCAAGATGCCTCGACCCGATTATACTTC.